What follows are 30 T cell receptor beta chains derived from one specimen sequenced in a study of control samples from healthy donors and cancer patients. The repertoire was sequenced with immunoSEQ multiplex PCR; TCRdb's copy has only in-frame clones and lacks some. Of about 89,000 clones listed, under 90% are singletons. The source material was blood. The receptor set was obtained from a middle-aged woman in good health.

The CDR3: CASSSSIITGEKLFF. In DNA, the CDR3 is TGTGCCAGCAGCTCGAGCATCATAACCGGTGAAAAACTGTTTTTT. The V call is TRBV7-8, the J call TRBJ1-4; D gene unclear. CDR1 SGHVS and CDR2 FQNEAQ come from the germline V gene. The CDR3 is 15 amino acids. V shed 4 bases and J shed 7 bases, with 16 bases lying between them.

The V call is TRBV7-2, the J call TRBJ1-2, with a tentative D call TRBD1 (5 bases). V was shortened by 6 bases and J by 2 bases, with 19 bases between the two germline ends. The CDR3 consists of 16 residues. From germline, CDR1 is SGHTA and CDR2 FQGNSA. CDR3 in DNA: TGTGCCAGCAGTCACAGGTTACCCCTCCAAAACTATGGCTACACCTTC. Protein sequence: CASSHRLPLQNYGYTF.

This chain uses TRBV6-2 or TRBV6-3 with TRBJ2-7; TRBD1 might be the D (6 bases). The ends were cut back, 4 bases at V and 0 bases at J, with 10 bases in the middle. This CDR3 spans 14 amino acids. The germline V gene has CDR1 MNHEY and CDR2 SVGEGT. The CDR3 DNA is TGTGCCAGCAGTTTCCACAGGGCCTCCTACGAGCAGTACTTC. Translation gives CASSFHRASYEQYF.

The CDR3 spells CASSTGTPSYEQYF. The CDR3 DNA follows: TGTGCCAGTAGTACAGGGACACCTTCCTACGAGCAGTACTTC. This chain joins TRBV19 and TRBJ2-7; possible D gene TRBD1, 6 bases. V lost 4 bases, J lost 1 base, and 11 bases lay in between. CDR1 and CDR2 from the germline V gene are LNHDA and SQIVND (reference sequence). The CDR3 contains 14 residues.

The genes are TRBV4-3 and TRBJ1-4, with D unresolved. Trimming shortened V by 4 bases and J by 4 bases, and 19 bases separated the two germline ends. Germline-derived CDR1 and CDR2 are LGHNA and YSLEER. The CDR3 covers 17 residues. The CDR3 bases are TGCGCCAGCAGCCCCTCGGCGGGTGTGGGGATTAATGAAAAACTGTTTTTT. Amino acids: CASSPSAGVGINEKLFF.

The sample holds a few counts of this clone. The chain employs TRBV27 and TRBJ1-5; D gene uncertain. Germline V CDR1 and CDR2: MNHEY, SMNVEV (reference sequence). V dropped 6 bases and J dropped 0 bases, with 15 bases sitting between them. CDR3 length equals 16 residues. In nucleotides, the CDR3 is TGTGCCAGCAGCTTGAATCTAGGGTATAGCAATCAGCCCCAGCATTTT. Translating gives CASSLNLGYSNQPQHF.

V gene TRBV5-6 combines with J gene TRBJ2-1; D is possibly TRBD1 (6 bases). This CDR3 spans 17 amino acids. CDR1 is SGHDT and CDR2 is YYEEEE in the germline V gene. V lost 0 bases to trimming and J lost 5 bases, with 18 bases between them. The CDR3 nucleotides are TGTGCCAGCAGCTTGGCCATTTGGACAGATGGCAACAATGAGCAGTTCTTC. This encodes CASSLAIWTDGNNEQFF.

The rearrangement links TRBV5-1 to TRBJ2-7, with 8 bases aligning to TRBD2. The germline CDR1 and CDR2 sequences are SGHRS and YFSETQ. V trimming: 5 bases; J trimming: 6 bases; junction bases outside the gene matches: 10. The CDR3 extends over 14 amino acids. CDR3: CASREGGLAPEQYF. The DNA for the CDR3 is TGCGCCAGCAGGGAGGGTGGACTAGCACCCGAGCAGTACTTC.

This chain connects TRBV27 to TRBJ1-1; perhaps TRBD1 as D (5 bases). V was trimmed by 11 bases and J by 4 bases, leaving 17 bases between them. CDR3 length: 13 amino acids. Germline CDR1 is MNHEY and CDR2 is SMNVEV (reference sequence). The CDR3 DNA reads TGTGCCGCCTTCGACTTGAGGGGCACTGAAGCTTTCTTT. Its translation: CAAFDLRGTEAFF.

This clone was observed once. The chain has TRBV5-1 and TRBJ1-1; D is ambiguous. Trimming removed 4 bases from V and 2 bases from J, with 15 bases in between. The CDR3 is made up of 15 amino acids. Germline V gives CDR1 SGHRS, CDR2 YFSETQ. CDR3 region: CASSPDGVPNTEAFF. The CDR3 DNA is TGCGCCAGCAGCCCCGACGGGGTACCTAACACTGAAGCTTTCTTT. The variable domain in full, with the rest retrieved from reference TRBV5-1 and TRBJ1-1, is KAGVTQTPRYLIKTRGQQVTLSCSPISGHRSVSWYQQTPGQGLQFLFEYFSETQRNKGNFPGRFSGRQFSNSRSEMNVSTLELGDSALYLCASSPDGVPNTEAFFGQGTRLTVV.

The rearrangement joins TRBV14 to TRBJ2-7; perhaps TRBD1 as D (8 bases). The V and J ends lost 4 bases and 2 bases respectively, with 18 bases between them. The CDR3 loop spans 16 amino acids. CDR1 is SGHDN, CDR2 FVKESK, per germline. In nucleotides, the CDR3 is TGTGCCAGCAGCCTTTGGGGGGGACAGGTAACCTACGAGCAGTACTTC. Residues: CASSLWGGQVTYEQYF.

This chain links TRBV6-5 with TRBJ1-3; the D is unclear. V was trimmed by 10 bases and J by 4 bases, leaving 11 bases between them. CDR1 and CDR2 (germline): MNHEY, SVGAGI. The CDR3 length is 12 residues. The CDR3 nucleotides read TGTGCCACGGGCGATTGGGGAAACACCATATATTTT. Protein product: CATGDWGNTIYF.

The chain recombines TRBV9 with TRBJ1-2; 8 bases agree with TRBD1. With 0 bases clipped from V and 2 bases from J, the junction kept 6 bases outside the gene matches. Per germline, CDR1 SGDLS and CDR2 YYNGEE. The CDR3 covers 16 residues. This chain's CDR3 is CASSVGGTGPNYGYTF. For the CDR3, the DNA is TGTGCCAGCAGCGTAGGAGGGACAGGCCCCAACTATGGCTACACCTTC. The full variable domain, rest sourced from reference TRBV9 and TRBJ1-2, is DSGVTQTPKHLITATGQRVTLRCSPRSGDLSVYWYQQSLDQGLQFLIQYYNGEERAKGNILERFSAQQFPDLHSELNLSSLELGDSALYFCASSVGGTGPNYGYTFGSGTRLTVV.

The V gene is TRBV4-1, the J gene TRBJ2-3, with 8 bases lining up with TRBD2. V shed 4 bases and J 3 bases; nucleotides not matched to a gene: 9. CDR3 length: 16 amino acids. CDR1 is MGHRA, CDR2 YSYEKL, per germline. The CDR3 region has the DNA TGCGCCAGCAGCCTCAGTGGTAGCGGGGCAACAGATACGCAGTATTTT. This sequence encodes CASSLSGSGATDTQYF.

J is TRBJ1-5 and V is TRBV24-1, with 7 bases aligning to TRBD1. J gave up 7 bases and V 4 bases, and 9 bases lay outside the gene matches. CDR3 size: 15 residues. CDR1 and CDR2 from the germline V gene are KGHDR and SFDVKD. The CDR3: CATSEGTATRQPQHF. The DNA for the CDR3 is TGTGCCACCAGTGAGGGGACAGCAACTCGGCAGCCCCAGCATTTT.

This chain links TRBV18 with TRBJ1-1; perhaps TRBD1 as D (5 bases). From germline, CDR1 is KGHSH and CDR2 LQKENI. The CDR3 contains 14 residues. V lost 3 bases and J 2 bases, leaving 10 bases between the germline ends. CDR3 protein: CASSPYQGNTEAFF. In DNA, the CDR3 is TGTGCCAGCTCACCGTACCAGGGAAACACTGAAGCTTTCTTT.

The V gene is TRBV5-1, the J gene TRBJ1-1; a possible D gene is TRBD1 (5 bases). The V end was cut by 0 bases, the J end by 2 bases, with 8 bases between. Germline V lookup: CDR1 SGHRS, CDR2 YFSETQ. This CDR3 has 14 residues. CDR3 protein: CASSLEGENTEAFF. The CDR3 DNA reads TGCGCCAGCAGCTTGGAAGGGGAAAACACTGAAGCTTTCTTT.

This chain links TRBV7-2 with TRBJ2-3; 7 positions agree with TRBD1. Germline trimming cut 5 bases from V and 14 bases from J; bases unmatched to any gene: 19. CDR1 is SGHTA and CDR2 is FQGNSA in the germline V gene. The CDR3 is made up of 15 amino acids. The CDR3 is CASSLGTVLSSERYF. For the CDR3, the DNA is TGTGCCAGCAGCCTCGGGACAGTGTTATCATCCGAACGGTATTTT.

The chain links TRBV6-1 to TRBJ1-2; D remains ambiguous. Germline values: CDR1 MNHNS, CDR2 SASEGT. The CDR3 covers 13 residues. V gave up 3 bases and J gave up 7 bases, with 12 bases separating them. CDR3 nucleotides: TGTGCCAGCAGTGATACGGCAGTGCGTGGCTACACCTTC. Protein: CASSDTAVRGYTF.

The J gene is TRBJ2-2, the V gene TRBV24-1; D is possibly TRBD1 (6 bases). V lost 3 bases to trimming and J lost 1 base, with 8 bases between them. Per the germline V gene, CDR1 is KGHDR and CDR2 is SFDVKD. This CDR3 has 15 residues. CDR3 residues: CATSDGDKNTGELFF. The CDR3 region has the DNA TGTGCCACCAGTGATGGGGACAAGAACACCGGGGAGCTGTTTTTT.

The CDR3 region is CASSHRGLGTEAFF. CDR3 DNA sequence: TGTGCCAGCAGCCACAGGGGGCTAGGGACTGAAGCTTTCTTT. This rearrangement joins TRBV11-3 to TRBJ1-1, with 9 bases matching TRBD1. Germline CDR1 is SGHNT and CDR2 is YENEEA. The V gene end was trimmed by 5 bases and the J gene end by 5 bases; junction bases not matched to a gene: 6. The CDR3 runs 14 residues. Supplemented by reference TRBV11-3 and TRBJ1-1, the full variable domain reads EAGVVQSPRYKIIEKKQPVAFWCNPISGHNTLYWYLQNLGQGPELLIRYENEEAVDDSQLPKDRFSAERLKGVDSTLKIQPAELGDSAVYLCASSHRGLGTEAFFGQGTRLTVV.

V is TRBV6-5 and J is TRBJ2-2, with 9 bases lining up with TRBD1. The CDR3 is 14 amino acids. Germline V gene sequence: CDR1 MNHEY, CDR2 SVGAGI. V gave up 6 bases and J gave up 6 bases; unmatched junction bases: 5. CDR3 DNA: TGTGCCAGCAGACTTCGACAGGGGGCCGGGGAGCTGTTTTTT. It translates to CASRLRQGAGELFF.

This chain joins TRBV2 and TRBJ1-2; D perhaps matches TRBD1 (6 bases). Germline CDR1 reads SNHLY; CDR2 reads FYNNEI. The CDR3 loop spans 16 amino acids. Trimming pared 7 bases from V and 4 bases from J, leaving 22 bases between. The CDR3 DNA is TGTGCCAGCAATCCGGTGGACAGCCTAGACCCCTATGGCTACACCTTC. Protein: CASNPVDSLDPYGYTF.

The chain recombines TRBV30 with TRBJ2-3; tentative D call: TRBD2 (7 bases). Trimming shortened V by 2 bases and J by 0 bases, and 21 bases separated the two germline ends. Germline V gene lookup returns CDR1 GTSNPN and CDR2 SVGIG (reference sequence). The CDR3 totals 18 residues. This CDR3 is CAWSYRGAERTSTDTQYF. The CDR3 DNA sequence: TGTGCCTGGAGTTACCGGGGGGCCGAACGGACTAGCACAGATACGCAGTATTTT.

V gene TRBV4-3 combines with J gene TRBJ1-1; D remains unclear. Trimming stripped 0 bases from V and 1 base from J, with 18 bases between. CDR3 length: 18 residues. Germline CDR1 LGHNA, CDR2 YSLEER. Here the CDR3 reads CASSQEFLTDPENTEAFF. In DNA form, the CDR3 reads TGCGCCAGCAGCCAAGAGTTTCTGACGGACCCAGAGAACACTGAAGCTTTCTTT.

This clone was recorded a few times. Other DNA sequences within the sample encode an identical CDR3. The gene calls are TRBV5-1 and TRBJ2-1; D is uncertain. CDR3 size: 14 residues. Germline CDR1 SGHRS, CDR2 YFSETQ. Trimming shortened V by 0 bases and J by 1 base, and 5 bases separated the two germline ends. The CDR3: CASSLGSSYNEQFF. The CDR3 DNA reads TGCGCCAGCAGCTTGGGCTCGTCCTACAATGAGCAGTTCTTC.

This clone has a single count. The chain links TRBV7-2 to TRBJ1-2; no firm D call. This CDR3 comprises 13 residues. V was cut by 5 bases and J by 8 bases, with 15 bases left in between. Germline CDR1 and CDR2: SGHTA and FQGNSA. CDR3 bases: TGTGCCAGCAGCCCCTTCGAGTCGGAAGGCTACACCTTC. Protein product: CASSPFESEGYTF.

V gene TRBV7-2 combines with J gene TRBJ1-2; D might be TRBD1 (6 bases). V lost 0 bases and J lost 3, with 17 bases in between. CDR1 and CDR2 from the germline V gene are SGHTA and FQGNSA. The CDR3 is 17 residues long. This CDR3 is CASSLAGGGGAYYGYTF. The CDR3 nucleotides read TGTGCCAGCAGCTTAGCGGGGGGCGGGGGAGCATACTATGGCTACACCTTC.

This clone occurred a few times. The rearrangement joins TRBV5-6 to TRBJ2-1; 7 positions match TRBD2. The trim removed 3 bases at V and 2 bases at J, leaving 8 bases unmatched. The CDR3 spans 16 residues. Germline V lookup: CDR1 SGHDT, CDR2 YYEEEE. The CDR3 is CASSWGGSSTYNEQFF. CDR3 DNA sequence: TGTGCCAGCAGCTGGGGAGGGTCATCTACCTACAATGAGCAGTTCTTC.

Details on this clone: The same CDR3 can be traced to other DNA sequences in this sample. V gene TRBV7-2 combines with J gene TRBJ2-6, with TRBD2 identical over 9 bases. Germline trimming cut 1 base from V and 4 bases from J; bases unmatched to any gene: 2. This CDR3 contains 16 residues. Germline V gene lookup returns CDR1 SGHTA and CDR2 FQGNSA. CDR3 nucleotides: TGTGCCAGCAGCTTAGGCGGGGGGGCGGGGGCCAACGTCCTGACTTTC. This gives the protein CASSLGGGAGANVLTF.